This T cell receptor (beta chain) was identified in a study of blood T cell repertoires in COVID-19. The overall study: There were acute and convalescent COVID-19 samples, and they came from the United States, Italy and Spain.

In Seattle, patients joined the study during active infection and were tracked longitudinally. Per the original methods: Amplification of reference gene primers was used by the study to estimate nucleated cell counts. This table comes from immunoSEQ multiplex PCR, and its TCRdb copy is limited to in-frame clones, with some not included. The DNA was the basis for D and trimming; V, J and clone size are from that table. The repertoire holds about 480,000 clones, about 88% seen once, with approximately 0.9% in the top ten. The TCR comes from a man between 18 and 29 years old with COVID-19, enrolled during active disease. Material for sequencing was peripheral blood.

This CDR3 is CASWRGPGEAFF. Here the CDR3 DNA reads TGTGCCAGCTGGAGGGGGCCGGGTGAAGCTTTCTTT. V is TRBV25-1 and J is TRBJ1-1; TRBD1 matches at 7 bases. Looked up from germline, CDR1 is MGHDK and CDR2 is SYGVNS. The length of the CDR3 is 12 residues. J gave up 7 bases and V 8 bases, and 7 bases lay outside the gene matches.